This T cell receptor (beta chain) was recorded in a study of blood T cell repertoires in COVID-19. Germline V gives CDR1 MNHEY, CDR2 SVGAGI. The CDR3 runs to 14 residues. V lost 8 bases, J lost 3 bases, and 5 bases stayed unmatched. Original processing notes: Estimated nucleated cell counts came from reference gene primer amplification. The protocol was immunoSEQ multiplex PCR, while the TCRdb copy is restricted to in-frame clones and leaves out a portion. V, J and clone size are those of that table, while D and trimming were read from the DNA. The table has about 250,000 clones, around 88% seen once; the top ten hold around 6.6%. A Seattle source enrolled patients during active infection and followed them longitudinally.

The source material was peripheral blood. The chain has TRBV6-5 and TRBJ2-1, with 9 bases matching TRBD1. The sequence was collected from a woman aged 25 to 39 with COVID-19, enrolled during active disease. In nucleotides, the CDR3 is TGTGCCAGCGGAGACAGGGGGATCTACAATGAGCAGTTCTTC. Translation gives CASGDRGIYNEQFF.